One and the same sample provided the 14 T cell receptor beta chains below, sequenced in a study of blood T cells in healthy people across ages. Using a J-beta primer mix together with a sample-barcoded 5' primer, a second PCR was run for roughly 7 to 12 cycles. TCRdb reprocessed the 5' RACE reads via MiXCR and lists one record per CDR3 protein. The sample consists of about 970,000 distinct CDR3 sequences, 45% to 60% of them appearing once. The sample taken for sequencing was blood. The receptors derive from a woman aged 55-70 years in good health.

V usage is TRBV7-2 and J usage is TRBJ2-3; maybe TRBD2 (6 bases). The CDR3 length is 14 residues. Trimming removed 8 bases from V and 0 bases from J, with 12 bases in between. The germline V gene encodes CDR1 SGHTA and CDR2 FQGNSA. CDR3 nucleotide sequence: TGTGCCAGCTTACGGCGGGACAGCACAGATACGCAGTATTTT. This gives the protein CASLRRDSTDTQYF.

The rearrangement joins TRBV4-3 to TRBJ2-3; D gene uncertain. Trimming stripped 0 bases from V and 5 bases from J, with 12 bases between. This CDR3 has 15 amino acids. In germline, CDR1 is LGHNA, CDR2 YSLEER. The DNA for the CDR3 is TGCGCCAGCAGCCAAGATGCGGCACCCCAAGATACGCAGTATTTT. Protein product: CASSQDAAPQDTQYF.

The chain recombines TRBV29-1 with TRBJ2-1; D is perhaps TRBD2 (7 bases). V dropped 7 bases and J dropped 1 base, with 11 bases sitting between them. Germline lookup yields CDR1 SQVTM and CDR2 ANQGSEA. The CDR3 has 13 amino acids. The DNA for the CDR3 is TGCAGCGGAGCGGGACAATCCTACAATGAGCAGTTCTTC. Its protein product is CSGAGQSYNEQFF.

The J gene is TRBJ2-5, the V gene TRBV3-1; 11 bases match TRBD2. The length of the CDR3 is 14 residues. The germline V gene has CDR1 LGHDT and CDR2 YNNKEL (reference sequence). The V segment lost 4 bases and the J segment 11 bases; nucleotides outside the gene matches: 9. This chain's CDR3 is CASSPGTSGYVQYF. The CDR3 nucleotides read TGTGCCAGCAGCCCCGGGACTAGCGGCTACGTGCAGTACTTC.

A few counts support this clonotype. The chain employs TRBV27 and TRBJ2-3; a possible D gene is TRBD1 (5 bases). The germline gives CDR1 MNHEY, CDR2 SMNVEV (reference sequence). The CDR3 contains 12 residues. V lost 4 bases to trimming and J lost 9 bases, with 11 bases between them. The CDR3 region has the DNA TGTGCCAGCAGTTCACGCTGGGGCACGCAGTATTTT. The encoded protein is CASSSRWGTQYF.

The chain is built from TRBV6-1 and TRBJ1-2, with a possible D match to TRBD1 (6 bases). The CDR3 spans 16 residues. Trimming took off 8 bases at V and 5 bases at J, with 24 bases between the two ends. CDR1 and CDR2 from the germline V gene are MNHNS and SASEGT. CDR3 nucleotides: TGTGCCAGCTTACCCCCGGGACACGGGAACCTTTATGGCTACACCTTC. It is translated as CASLPPGHGNLYGYTF.

This chain uses TRBV20-1 with TRBJ2-1, with unresolved D. The J call may be in error: the DNA end matches TRBJ2-7 better. The germline CDR1 and CDR2 sequences are DFQATT and SNEGSKA (reference sequence). The CDR3 spans 14 residues. In DNA form, the CDR3 reads TGCAGTGCTCTAGACCGGTCGAAAGTCTACGAGCAGTACTTC. This gives the protein CSALDRSKVYEQYF.

The chain combines TRBV3-1 with TRBJ1-2; 10 nucleotides match TRBD1. In germline, CDR1 is LGHDT, CDR2 YNNKEL (reference sequence). Germline trimming cut 3 bases from V and 4 bases from J; bases unmatched to any gene: 8. CDR3 length: 16 residues. This CDR3 is CASSQTRTGGAYGYTF. CDR3 nucleotides: TGTGCCAGCAGCCAGACCAGGACAGGGGGGGCCTATGGCTACACCTTC.

This chain uses TRBV20-1 with TRBJ2-5, with 11 bases identical to TRBD1. The J call may be mistaken, given a closer DNA end match to TRBJ2-7. CDR1 DFQATT and CDR2 SNEGSKA come from the germline V gene (reference sequence). CDR3 size: 17 residues. CDR3 in DNA: TGCAGTGCTAGAGGCTATACACCGGGACAGGGGGTGAACGAGCAGTACTTC. Protein: CSARGYTPGQGVNEQYF.

This clonotype was seen just once. The chain joins TRBV7-2 to TRBJ1-5, with D unclear. There are 14 residues in the CDR3. V was clipped by 5 bases and J by 2 bases, with 10 bases between them. The germline V gene has CDR1 SGHTA and CDR2 FQGNSA. CDR3 sequence (DNA): TGTGCCAGCAGCACCCCCTGGGGCAATCAGCCCCAGCATTTT. Its protein product is CASSTPWGNQPQHF. The full variable domain, in which reference TRBV7-2 and TRBJ1-5 provide the parts outside the CDR3, is GAGVSQSPSNKVTEKGKDVELRCDPISGHTALYWYRQSLGQGLEFLIYFQGNSAPDKSGLPSDRFSAERTGGSVSTLTIQRTQQEDSAVYLCASSTPWGNQPQHFGDGTRLSIL.

The chain combines TRBV6-2 or TRBV6-3 with TRBJ1-1; the match to TRBD1 covers 8 bases. This CDR3 spans 14 amino acids. V gave up 6 bases and J gave up 4 bases; unmatched junction bases: 7. Germline V lookup: CDR1 MNHEY, CDR2 SVGEGT. The CDR3 coding sequence is TGTGCCAGCAGCCGCCCCGACAGGGGCACTGAAGCTTTCTTT. This encodes CASSRPDRGTEAFF.

The chain has TRBV5-1 and TRBJ2-5; no definite D call. In germline, CDR1 is SGHRS, CDR2 YFSETQ. V lost 2 bases and J lost 5, with 13 bases in between. CDR3 length: 14 residues. Here the CDR3 DNA reads TGCGCCAGCAGCTTCGGCACTCCAGAGGAGACCCAGTACTTC. Translating it yields CASSFGTPEETQYF.

This clonotype appeared a few times. The genes are TRBV7-2 and TRBJ2-4; 12 positions match TRBD2. The DNA end is more similar to TRBJ2-7, so the J call may be wrong. The CDR3 totals 15 residues. Germline CDR1 SGHTA, CDR2 FQGNSA. The CDR3 is CASSRRTSGAYEQYF. The CDR3 DNA is TGTGCCAGCAGCCGGAGGACTAGCGGGGCCTACGAGCAGTACTTC.

The V gene is TRBV19, the J gene TRBJ2-7; TRBD2 aligns across 11 bases. Germline V lookup: CDR1 LNHDA, CDR2 SQIVND (reference sequence). V lost 5 bases and J lost 3; bases outside the gene matches: 6. The CDR3 loop spans 15 amino acids. The CDR3 here is CASSVTSGDIYEQYF. As DNA, the CDR3 is TGTGCCAGTAGTGTGACTAGCGGGGACATCTACGAGCAGTACTTC.